This record looks at one T cell receptor beta chain sequence and its context. The antigen remains unidentified. Trimming removed 4 bases from V and 7 bases from J, with 13 bases in between. The CDR3 totals 13 residues. The germline CDR1 and CDR2 sequences are LGHDT and YNNKEL (reference sequence). This sample is drawn from a study of blood T cells in healthy people across ages. General study findings and limits: For the donors, CMV status was unknown and possibly confounded expanded clonotype changes. Aged donors had fewer naive CD4+ cells and lower diversity than long-lived donors. In older individuals, TCR beta diversity per million T cells was lower, falling roughly linearly with age.

Collection of 9 to 10 milliliters of peripheral blood was performed for each donor. Sample-barcoded 5' priming and a J-beta primer mix drove a second PCR of roughly 6 to 12 cycles. TCRdb re-called the 5' RACE reads through MiXCR, storing one row per CDR3 protein. The sample contains about 640,000 distinct CDR3 sequences, roughly 58% of which appear only once. The chain carries TRBV3-1 and TRBJ2-5; D is unresolved. The receptor was isolated from a man aged 60 to 69 in good health. The sequencing sample was made of blood. CDR3 sequence (DNA): TGTGCCAGCAGCCTTCCGGCTACCATGACCCAGTACTTC. It specifies CASSLPATMTQYF.